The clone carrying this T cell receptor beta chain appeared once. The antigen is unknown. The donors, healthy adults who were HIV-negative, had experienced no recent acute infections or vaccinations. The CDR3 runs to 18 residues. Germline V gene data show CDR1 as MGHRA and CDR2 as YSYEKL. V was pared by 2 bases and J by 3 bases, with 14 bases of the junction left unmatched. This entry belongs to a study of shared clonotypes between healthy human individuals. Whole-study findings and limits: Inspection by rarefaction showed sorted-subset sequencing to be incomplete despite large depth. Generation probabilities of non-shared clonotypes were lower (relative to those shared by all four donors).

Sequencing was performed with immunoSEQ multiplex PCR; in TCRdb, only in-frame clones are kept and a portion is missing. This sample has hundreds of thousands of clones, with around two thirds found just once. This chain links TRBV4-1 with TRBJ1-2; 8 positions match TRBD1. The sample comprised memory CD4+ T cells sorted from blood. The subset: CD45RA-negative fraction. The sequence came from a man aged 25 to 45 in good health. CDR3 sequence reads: CASSQTLPSDRAHYGYTF. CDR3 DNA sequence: TGCGCCAGCAGCCAAACACTACCCTCGGACAGGGCCCACTATGGCTACACCTTC.